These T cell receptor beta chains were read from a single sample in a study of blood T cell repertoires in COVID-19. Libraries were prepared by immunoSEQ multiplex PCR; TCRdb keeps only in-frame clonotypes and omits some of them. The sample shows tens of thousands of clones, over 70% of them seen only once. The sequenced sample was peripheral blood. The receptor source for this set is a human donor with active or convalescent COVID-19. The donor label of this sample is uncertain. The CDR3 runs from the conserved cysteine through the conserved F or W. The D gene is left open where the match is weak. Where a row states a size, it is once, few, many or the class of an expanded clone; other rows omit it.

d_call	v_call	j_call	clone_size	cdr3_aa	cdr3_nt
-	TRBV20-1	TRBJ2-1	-	CSASVYEQFF	TGCAGTGCTAGTGTCTATGAGCAGTTCTTC
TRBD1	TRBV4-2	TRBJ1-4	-	CASSRQGRLFF	TGTGCCAGCAGCCGACAGGGAAGACTGTTTTTT
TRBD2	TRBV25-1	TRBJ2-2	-	CASSDPGGGGAGELFF	TGTGCCAGCAGTGACCCGGGAGGTGGGGGGGCCGGGGAGCTGTTTTTT
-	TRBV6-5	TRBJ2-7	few	CAITRSPLTIGEQYF	TGTGCCATCACTCGCTCACCCCTCACCATTGGCGAGCAGTACTTC
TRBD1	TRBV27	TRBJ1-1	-	CASSSRTGTMNTEAFF	TGTGCCAGCAGTTCCAGGACAGGGACCATGAACACTGAAGCTTTCTTT
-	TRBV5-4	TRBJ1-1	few	CASSPQVGGRMGTEAFF	TGTGCCAGCAGCCCCCAGGTGGGGGGGCGGATGGGAACTGAAGCTTTCTTT
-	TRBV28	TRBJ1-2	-	CASSLDSNYGYTF	TGTGCCAGCAGTCTTGACAGCAACTATGGCTACACCTTC
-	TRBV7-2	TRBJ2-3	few	CASSSSVDTQYF	TGTGCCAGCAGCTCCTCCGTCGATACGCAGTATTTT
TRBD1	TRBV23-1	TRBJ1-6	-	CASSRIGQGHYNSPLHF	TGCGCCAGCAGTCGGATCGGACAGGGGCACTATAATTCACCCCTCCACTTT
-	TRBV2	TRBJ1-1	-	CASNPRRDTEAFF	TGTGCCAGCAATCCCCGGAGGGACACTGAAGCTTTCTTT
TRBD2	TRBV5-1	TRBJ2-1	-	CASSLGLAGGGEQFF	TGCGCCAGCAGCTTGGGACTAGCGGGAGGTGGTGAGCAGTTCTTC
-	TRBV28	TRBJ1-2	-	CATPRPGGNPGYTF	TGTGCCACCCCTCGTCCAGGAGGGAATCCTGGCTACACCTTC
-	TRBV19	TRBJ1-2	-	CASIQRTVYGYTF	TGTGCCAGTATTCAGCGGACGGTCTATGGCTACACCTTC
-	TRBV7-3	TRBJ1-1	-	CASSPMTMAEAFF	TGTGCCAGCAGCCCGATGACAATGGCTGAAGCTTTCTTT
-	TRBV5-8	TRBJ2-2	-	CASRSGLNTGELFF	TGTGCCAGTCGGAGCGGGCTGAACACCGGGGAGCTGTTTTTT
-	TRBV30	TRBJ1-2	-	CAWRYRAGYTF	TGTGCCTGGAGGTACAGGGCCGGCTACACCTTC
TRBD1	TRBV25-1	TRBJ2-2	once	CASSEGDRDTGELFF	TGTGCCAGCAGTGAAGGGGACAGGGACACCGGGGAGCTGTTTTTT
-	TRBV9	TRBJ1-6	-	CASSVEGTLNSPLHF	TGTGCCAGCAGCGTAGAGGGGACACTGAATTCACCCCTCCACTTT
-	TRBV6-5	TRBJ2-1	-	CASSPKGQSYNEQFF	TGTGCCAGCAGTCCGAAGGGGCAAAGTTACAATGAGCAGTTCTTC
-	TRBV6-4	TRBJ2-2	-	CASKAAPNTGELFF	TGTGCCAGCAAAGCGGCTCCGAACACCGGGGAGCTGTTTTTT
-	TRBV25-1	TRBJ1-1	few	CASSETGMNTEAFF	TGTGCCAGCAGTGAAACAGGGATGAACACTGAAGCTTTCTTT
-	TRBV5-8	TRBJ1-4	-	CASSLALPNEKLFF	TGTGCCAGCAGCTTGGCACTCCCTAATGAAAAACTGTTTTTT
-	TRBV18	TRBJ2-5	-	CASSQKDSEETQYF	TGTGCCAGCTCACAGAAGGACAGCGAAGAGACCCAGTACTTC
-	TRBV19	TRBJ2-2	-	CASSIGLPTGELFF	TGTGCCAGTAGTATAGGACTACCCACCGGGGAGCTGTTTTTT
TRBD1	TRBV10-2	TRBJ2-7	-	CASRVTGSDEQYF	TGCGCCAGCAGAGTGACAGGGTCGGACGAGCAGTACTTC
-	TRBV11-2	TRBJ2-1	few	CASSPGGNEQFF	TGTGCCAGCAGCCCTGGAGGCAATGAGCAGTTCTTC
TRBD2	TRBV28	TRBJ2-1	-	CASSLTSGRNEQFF	TGTGCCAGCAGTTTAACTAGCGGGAGAAATGAGCAGTTCTTC
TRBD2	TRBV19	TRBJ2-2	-	CASSMGGWNTGELFF	TGTGCCAGTAGTATGGGAGGGTGGAACACCGGGGAGCTGTTTTTT
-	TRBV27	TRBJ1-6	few	CASRQVFNSPLHF	TGTGCCAGCCGACAGGTCTTCAATTCACCCCTCCACTTT
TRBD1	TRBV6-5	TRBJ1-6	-	CASTRDRSGSPLHF	TGTGCCAGCACGAGGGACAGGTCCGGCTCACCCCTCCACTTT
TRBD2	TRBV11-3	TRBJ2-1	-	CASSLVGTSGYNEQFF	TGTGCCAGCAGCTTAGTCGGGACTAGCGGTTACAATGAGCAGTTCTTC
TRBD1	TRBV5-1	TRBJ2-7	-	CASSTGTAARGEQYF	TGCGCCAGCAGCACTGGGACAGCAGCTCGGGGCGAGCAGTACTTC
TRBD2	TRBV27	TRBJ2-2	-	CASTLLAGVNTGELFF	TGTGCCAGCACTCTACTAGCGGGGGTGAACACCGGGGAGCTGTTTTTT
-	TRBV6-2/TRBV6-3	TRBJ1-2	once	CASSPSPDYGYTF	TGTGCCAGCAGCCCGTCGCCAGACTATGGCTACACCTTC
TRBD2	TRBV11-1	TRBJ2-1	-	CASSLAGSGLGGNEQFF	TGTGCCAGCAGCTTAGCGGGTAGCGGGCTCGGGGGCAATGAGCAGTTCTTC
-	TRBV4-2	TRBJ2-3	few	CASSHPGSDTQYF	TGTGCCAGCAGCCACCCAGGGTCAGATACGCAGTATTTT
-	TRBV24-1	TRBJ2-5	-	CARAPGETQYF	TGTGCCAGGGCCCCTGGGGAGACCCAGTACTTC
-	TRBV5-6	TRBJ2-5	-	CASSLWASVVQETQYF	TGTGCCAGCAGCTTGTGGGCTAGCGTAGTCCAAGAGACCCAGTACTTC
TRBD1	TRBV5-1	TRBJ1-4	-	CASSRTGTNEKLFF	TGCGCCAGCAGCCGGACAGGGACTAATGAAAAACTGTTTTTT
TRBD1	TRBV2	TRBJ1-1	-	CASRHRDRGPTEAFF	TGTGCCAGCAGGCACCGGGACAGGGGGCCCACTGAAGCTTTCTTT
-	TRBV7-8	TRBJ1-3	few	CASSFGTLGNTIYF	TGTGCCAGCAGCTTCGGGACACTTGGAAACACCATATATTTT
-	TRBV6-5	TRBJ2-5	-	CASSPKETQYF	TGTGCCAGCTCCCCCAAAGAGACCCAGTACTTC
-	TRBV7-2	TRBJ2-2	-	CASSLRGAGTGELFF	TGTGCCAGCAGCTTACGGGGGGCGGGCACCGGGGAGCTGTTTTTT
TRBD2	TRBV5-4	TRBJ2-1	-	CASSLVALAGGPLYNEQFF	TGTGCCAGCAGCTTGGTGGCGCTAGCGGGAGGGCCCCTCTACAATGAGCAGTTCTTC
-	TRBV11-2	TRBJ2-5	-	CASSGWVGGGETQYF	TGTGCCAGCAGCGGGTGGGTCGGAGGCGGAGAGACCCAGTACTTC
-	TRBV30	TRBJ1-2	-	CAWFTPDGYTF	TGTGCCTGGTTTACTCCGGATGGCTACACCTTC
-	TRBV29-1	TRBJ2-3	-	CSVGPGRGRDTQYF	TGCAGCGTCGGCCCCGGGAGAGGAAGAGATACGCAGTATTTT
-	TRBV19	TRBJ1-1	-	CASSTSRSHTEAFF	TGTGCCAGTAGTACATCTAGAAGTCACACTGAAGCTTTCTTT
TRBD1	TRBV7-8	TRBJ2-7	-	CASSFQTGAPSYEQYF	TGTGCCAGCAGCTTTCAGACAGGGGCCCCTTCCTACGAGCAGTACTTC
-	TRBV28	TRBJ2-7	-	CASSPSWGGVEQYF	TGTGCCAGCAGCCCCAGCTGGGGCGGAGTCGAGCAGTACTTC
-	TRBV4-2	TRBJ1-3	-	CASSQDRGSGNTIYF	TGTGCCAGCAGCCAAGATAGGGGCTCTGGAAACACCATATATTTT
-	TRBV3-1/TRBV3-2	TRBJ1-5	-	CASSPQGSNQPQHF	TGTGCCAGCAGCCCTCAGGGAAGCAATCAGCCCCAGCATTTT
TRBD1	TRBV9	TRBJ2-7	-	CASSVGSGTGDYEQYF	TGTGCCAGCAGCGTCGGCTCCGGGACAGGGGACTACGAGCAGTACTTC
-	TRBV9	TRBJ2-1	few	CASSVEPPDEQFF	TGTGCCAGCAGCGTAGAGCCACCCGATGAGCAGTTCTTC
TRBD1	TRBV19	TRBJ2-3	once	CASSMGSLRDREPRWDTQYF	TGTGCCAGTAGTATGGGTTCCCTCCGGGACAGAGAACCCCGGTGGGATACGCAGTATTTT
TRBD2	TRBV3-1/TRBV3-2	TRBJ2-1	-	CASRLRTSGRARENEQFF	TGTGCCAGCAGGCTCAGGACTAGCGGGAGGGCCAGGGAAAATGAGCAGTTCTTC
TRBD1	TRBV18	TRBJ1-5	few	CASSLSGTGAIGNQPQHF	TGTGCCAGCTCGCTTTCCGGGACAGGGGCCATAGGCAATCAGCCCCAGCATTTT
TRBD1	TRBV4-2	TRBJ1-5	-	CASSDREDQPQHF	TGTGCCAGCAGCGACAGGGAGGATCAGCCCCAGCATTTT